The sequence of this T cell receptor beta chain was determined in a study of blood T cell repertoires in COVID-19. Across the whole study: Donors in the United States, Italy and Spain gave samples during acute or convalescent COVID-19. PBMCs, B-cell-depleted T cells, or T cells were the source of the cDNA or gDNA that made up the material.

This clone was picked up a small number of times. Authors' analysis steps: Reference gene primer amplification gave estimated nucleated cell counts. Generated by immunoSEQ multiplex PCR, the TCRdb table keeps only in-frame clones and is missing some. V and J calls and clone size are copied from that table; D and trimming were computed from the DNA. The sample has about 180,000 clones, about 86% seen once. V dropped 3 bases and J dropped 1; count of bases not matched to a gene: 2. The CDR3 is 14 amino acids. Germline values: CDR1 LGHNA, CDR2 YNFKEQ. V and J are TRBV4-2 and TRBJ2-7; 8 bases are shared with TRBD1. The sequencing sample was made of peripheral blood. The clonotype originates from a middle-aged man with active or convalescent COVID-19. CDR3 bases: TGTGCCAGCAGCCACGGACAGGGTTCCTACGAGCAGTACTTC. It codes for CASSHGQGSYEQYF.